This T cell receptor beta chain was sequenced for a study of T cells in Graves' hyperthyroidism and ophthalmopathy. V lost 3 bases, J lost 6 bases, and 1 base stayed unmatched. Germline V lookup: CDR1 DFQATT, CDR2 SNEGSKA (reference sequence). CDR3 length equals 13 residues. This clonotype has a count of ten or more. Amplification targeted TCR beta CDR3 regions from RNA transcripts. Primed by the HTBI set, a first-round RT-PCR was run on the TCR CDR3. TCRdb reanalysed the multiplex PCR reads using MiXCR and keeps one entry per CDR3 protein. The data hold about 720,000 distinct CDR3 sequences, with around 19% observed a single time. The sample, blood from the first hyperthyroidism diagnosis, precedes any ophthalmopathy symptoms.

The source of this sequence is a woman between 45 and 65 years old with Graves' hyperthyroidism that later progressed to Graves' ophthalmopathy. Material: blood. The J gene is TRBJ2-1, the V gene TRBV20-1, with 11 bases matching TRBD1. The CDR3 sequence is CSARGQGVNEQFF. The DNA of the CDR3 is TGCAGTGCTAGGGGACAGGGGGTCAATGAGCAGTTCTTC.